These T cell receptor beta chains were read from a single sample in a study of T cell responses to AZD1222 COVID-19 vaccine. Assay: immunoSEQ multiplex PCR; the TCRdb copy retains only in-frame clones and omits some. The sample consists of 150,000 or so clones, approximately 90% of them appearing once. The material sequenced was peripheral blood, taken 28 days after the second AZD1222 dose. The receptors shown here come from an adult who received the AZD1222 COVID-19 vaccine. Both conserved end residues are part of each CDR3. The order of the fields is D gene, clone size, J gene, V gene, CDR3 DNA, CDR3 protein. A D gene is named only where the DNA matches it firmly. Clone size, where shown, is once, few, many, or a class for clones that have expanded.

.	.	TRBJ2-1	TRBV9	TGTGCCAGCAGCGAGGGCGGAGGGGGCTCCTACAATGAGCAGTTCTTC	CASSEGGGGSYNEQFF
TRBD1	.	TRBJ1-1	TRBV15	TGTGCCACCACCGTCAGGAAGGGACAGGGGCAAACTGAAGCTTTCTTT	CATTVRKGQGQTEAFF
TRBD1	.	TRBJ2-7	TRBV9	TGTGCCAGCAGCGTAGGGGCAGGGGGCGACGAGCAGTACTTC	CASSVGAGGDEQYF
.	.	TRBJ2-7	TRBV10-1	TGCGCCAGCAGTGGGACGTGGAACGAGCAGTACTTC	CASSGTWNEQYF
.	.	TRBJ1-1	TRBV15	TGTGCCACCAGCAGAGGGGGGCGATTGGAATCGGCTTTCTTT	CATSRGGRLESAFF
TRBD1	.	TRBJ1-1	TRBV10-3	TGTGCCATCAGGGGGGACAGGGGGCTAACTGAAGCTTTCTTT	CAIRGDRGLTEAFF
.	.	TRBJ2-2	TRBV6-2/TRBV6-3	TGTGCCAGCAGTTACGGGGCCTACACCGGGGAGCTGTTTTTT	CASSYGAYTGELFF
.	.	TRBJ2-7	TRBV5-1	TGCGCCAGCAGCCCCATGGGCAGGGAATGGGAGCAGTACTTC	CASSPMGREWEQYF
.	.	TRBJ2-1	TRBV7-9	TGTGCCAGCAGCGCGCAGGGACCACTTGAGCAGTTCTTC	CASSAQGPLEQFF
TRBD1	.	TRBJ1-2	TRBV28	TGTGCCAGCAGTTGGACAGGACCCTCTAACTATGGCTACACCTTC	CASSWTGPSNYGYTF
.	once	TRBJ1-6	TRBV7-9	TGTGCCAGCAGCTTAGAAGGGCCCCTCTATAATTCACCCCTCCACTTT	CASSLEGPLYNSPLHF
.	.	TRBJ2-7	TRBV7-9	TGTGCCAGCAGCTTCAGGGTTAAGGAGCAGTACTTC	CASSFRVKEQYF
TRBD1	.	TRBJ1-3	TRBV6-5	TGTGCCAGCAGTTTTGACAGGGCTGGAAACACCATATATTTT	CASSFDRAGNTIYF
.	.	TRBJ1-5	TRBV19	TGTGCCAGCCGGGGGCCCTCGGAGGGAACAGCTAATCAGCCCCAGCATTTT	CASRGPSEGTANQPQHF
.	.	TRBJ2-5	TRBV3-1/TRBV3-2	TGTGCCAGCAGCCAATTAGAGACCCAGTACTTC	CASSQLETQYF
TRBD2	few	TRBJ2-7	TRBV2	TGTGCCAGCAGAGGGTCTAGCGGGAGTTCCTACGAGCAGTACTTC	CASRGSSGSSYEQYF
.	.	TRBJ1-1	TRBV29-1	TGCAGCCACGGGACGGCCCATGGGAACACTGAAGCTTTCTTT	CSHGTAHGNTEAFF
TRBD2	.	TRBJ2-3	TRBV7-8	TGTGCCAGCAGCGGCGGGAGAGGAGATACGCAGTATTTT	CASSGGRGDTQYF
.	.	TRBJ2-1	TRBV5-1	TGCGCCAGCAGGTCCGAAATGAGCTCCTACAATGAGCAGTTCTTC	CASRSEMSSYNEQFF
.	.	TRBJ2-4	TRBV6-5	TGTGCCAGCAGTTCTTTCACGGGGGCCAAAAACATTCAGTACTTC	CASSSFTGAKNIQYF
.	.	TRBJ1-4	TRBV7-9	TGTGCCAGCAGCCCGGTGAGGGCAACTAATGAAAAACTGTTTTTT	CASSPVRATNEKLFF
TRBD1	once	TRBJ1-2	TRBV5-4	TGTGCCAGCAGCTTGGACGGGACAGCCTTGTATGGCTACACCTTC	CASSLDGTALYGYTF
TRBD2	.	TRBJ2-2	TRBV19	TGTGCCAGTAGTATAGTCCATATAGGCAGCGGGGCAAACACCGGGGAGCTGTTTTTT	CASSIVHIGSGANTGELFF
.	once	TRBJ2-4	TRBV6-4	TGTGCCAGCAGTGACACGACCGAGCTAGCCAAAAACATTCAGTACTTC	CASSDTTELAKNIQYF
.	.	TRBJ1-1	TRBV28	TGTGCCAGCAGTTTCGGAGGGGCCGGGGACACTGAAGCTTTCTTT	CASSFGGAGDTEAFF
TRBD1	.	TRBJ1-2	TRBV27	TGTGCCAGCAGTTCCCAACAGGGGGCCGGCGGCTACACCTTC	CASSSQQGAGGYTF
.	.	TRBJ2-3	TRBV4-1	TGCGCCAGCAGCCAGCAAGGGGCAGATACGCAGTATTTT	CASSQQGADTQYF
.	.	TRBJ2-3	TRBV4-2	TGTGCCAGCAGCCAGGAATTTGGGCAGGGCGCAGATACGCAGTATTTT	CASSQEFGQGADTQYF
TRBD2	.	TRBJ2-7	TRBV24-1	TGTGCCACCAGTGATCGCAAGACTAGCGGGAGGGCGTCCGAGCAGTACTTC	CATSDRKTSGRASEQYF
.	.	TRBJ1-2	TRBV7-9	TGTGCCAGCAGCCCGAACAGAGGCGGCCATGGCTACACCTTC	CASSPNRGGHGYTF
.	.	TRBJ2-7	TRBV28	TGTGCCAGCAGTTTATCGGGGGCTGGGGCCTCATACGAGCAGTACTTC	CASSLSGAGASYEQYF
.	.	TRBJ2-1	TRBV28	TGTGCCAGCAGTTTCCGACGGGGCTCCTACAATGAGCAGTTCTTC	CASSFRRGSYNEQFF